Listed here are 3 T cell receptor beta chains from one sample, sequenced in a study of identical twins. MiXCR was run by TCRdb on the 5' RACE reads, yielding one entry per CDR3 protein. In the table there are about 890,000 distinct CDR3 sequences, over 9% of which are singletons. Another study also made use of these data, one on yellow fever vaccine responses in identical twins.

Specimen: PBMCs. Every receptor here comes from a woman younger than 35 in good health.

J is TRBJ2-2 and V is TRBV12-3 or TRBV12-4; 7 bases align to TRBD2. This CDR3 comprises 17 residues. The J segment lost 2 bases and the V segment lost 7 bases, leaving 13 bases of the junction unmatched. For the CDR3, the DNA is TGTGCCAGCACCCCCCGCGGGCGGGGACTAAACACCGGGGAGCTGTTTTTT. It yields the protein CASTPRGRGLNTGELFF.

This clonotype was counted many times. The rearrangement joins TRBV12-3 or TRBV12-4 to TRBJ2-1; D is possibly TRBD1 (5 bases). This CDR3 contains 12 residues. The V end was cut by 5 bases, the J end by 8 bases, with 10 bases between. CDR3 coding DNA: TGTGCCAGCAGTAAAGGGGTTCATGAGCAGTTCTTC. Translating it yields CASSKGVHEQFF.

V and J are TRBV3-1 and TRBJ2-2, with D possibly TRBD1 on 6 matching bases. Germline V gene data show CDR1 as LGHDT and CDR2 as YNNKEL (reference sequence). V was clipped by 0 bases and J by 4 bases, with 15 bases between them. This CDR3 has 17 amino acids. CDR3 region: CASSQEPGDRTTGELFF. As DNA, the CDR3 is TGTGCCAGCAGCCAAGAACCCGGAGACAGGACCACCGGGGAGCTGTTTTTT.